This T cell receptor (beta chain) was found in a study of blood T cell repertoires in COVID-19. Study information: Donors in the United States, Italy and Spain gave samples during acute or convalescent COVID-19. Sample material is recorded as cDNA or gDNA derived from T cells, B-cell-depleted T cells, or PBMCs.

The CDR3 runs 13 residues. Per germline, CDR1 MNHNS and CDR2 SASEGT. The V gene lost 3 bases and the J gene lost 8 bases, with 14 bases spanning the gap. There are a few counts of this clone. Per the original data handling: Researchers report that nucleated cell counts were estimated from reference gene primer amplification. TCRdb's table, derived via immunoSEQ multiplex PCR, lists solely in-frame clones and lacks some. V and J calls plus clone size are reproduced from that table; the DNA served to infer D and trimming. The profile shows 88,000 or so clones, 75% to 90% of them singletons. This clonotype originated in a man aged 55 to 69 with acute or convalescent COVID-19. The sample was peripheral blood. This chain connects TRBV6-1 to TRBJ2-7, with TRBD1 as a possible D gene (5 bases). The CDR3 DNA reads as TGTGCCAGCAGTGACAGGGCCGTCTTAAAGCAGTACTTC. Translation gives CASSDRAVLKQYF.